Below, 8 T cell receptor beta chains from the same sample are listed, as sequenced in a study of blood T cell repertoires in COVID-19. Here immunoSEQ multiplex PCR was the method, and the copy in TCRdb shows in-frame clones only, minus some. Among about 100,000 clones listed, roughly 92% were seen once. Sequencing was performed on peripheral blood. The source of these receptors is a woman between 50 and 59 years old with COVID-19, enrolled during active disease.

This sequence joins TRBV7-7 and TRBJ2-2, with 7 positions matching TRBD1. V lost 7 bases and J lost 6; bases outside the gene matches: 11. Germline V gene data show CDR1 as SSHAT and CDR2 as FNYEAQ (reference sequence). The CDR3 loop spans 15 amino acids. The CDR3, as DNA: TGTGCCAGCACCTTCTCCCTCCAGGGGGCCGGGGAGCTGTTTTTT. As protein: CASTFSLQGAGELFF.

This clone rates as medium-sized (0.01 to 0.1%). The J gene is TRBJ2-6, the V gene TRBV5-6; no definite D call. The CDR3 has 18 amino acids. Trimming shortened V by 0 bases and J by 0 bases, and 13 bases separated the two germline ends. Per germline, CDR1 SGHDT and CDR2 YYEEEE. CDR3 protein: CASSLAATPSSGANVLTF. CDR3 coding DNA: TGTGCCAGCAGCTTGGCCGCGACACCGAGCTCTGGGGCCAACGTCCTGACTTTC. The full variable domain, in which reference TRBV5-6 and TRBJ2-6 provide the parts outside the CDR3, is DAGVTQSPTHLIKTRGQQVTLRCSPKSGHDTVSWYQQALGQGPQFIFQYYEEEERQRGNFPDRFSGHQFPNYSSELNVNALLLGDSALYLCASSLAATPSSGANVLTFGAGSRLTVL.

V and J are TRBV19 and TRBJ2-7; 8 nucleotides line up with TRBD2. V was clipped by 4 bases and J by 2 bases; unmatched bases: 4. This CDR3 region has 14 residues. The germline gives CDR1 LNHDA, CDR2 SQIVND (reference sequence). CDR3 residues: CASSNQRGPYEQYF. The CDR3 coding sequence is TGTGCCAGTAGTAATCAGCGGGGGCCCTACGAGCAGTACTTC.

The rearrangement joins TRBV10-2 to TRBJ2-1; a possible D gene is TRBD1 (6 bases). The CDR3 is 13 amino acids. Germline V gives CDR1 WSHSY, CDR2 SAAADI. Trimming took off 3 bases at V and 6 bases at J, with 9 bases between the two ends. CDR3: CASSEGQPNEQFF. CDR3 in DNA: TGCGCCAGCAGTGAAGGACAGCCCAATGAGCAGTTCTTC.

This clone was detected a few times. V and J are TRBV9 and TRBJ1-3; D remains ambiguous. V lost 3 bases, J lost 0 bases, and 7 bases lay in between. Germline values: CDR1 SGDLS, CDR2 YYNGEE. This CDR3 has 14 amino acids. The CDR3: CASSAGSSGNTIYF. The CDR3 nucleotides read TGTGCCAGCAGCGCCGGGAGCTCTGGAAACACCATATATTTT. Full variable domain (missing parts from reference TRBV9 and TRBJ1-3): DSGVTQTPKHLITATGQRVTLRCSPRSGDLSVYWYQQSLDQGLQFLIQYYNGEERAKGNILERFSAQQFPDLHSELNLSSLELGDSALYFCASSAGSSGNTIYFGEGSWLTVV.

This sequence joins TRBV12-3 or TRBV12-4 and TRBJ2-2; D call uncertain. Trimming took 6 bases from V and 6 from J, leaving 11 bases between them. The CDR3 has 13 amino acids. CDR3 in DNA: TGTGCCAGCAGGCCATCTGCGTCCGGGGAGCTGTTTTTT. Translating it yields CASRPSASGELFF.

This clone was counted only a few times. The chain has TRBV7-9 and TRBJ1-1, with a tentative D call TRBD1 (6 bases). Germline CDR1 and CDR2: SEHNR and FQNEAQ (reference sequence). V was trimmed by 5 bases and J by 5 bases, leaving 18 bases between them. The CDR3 extends over 15 amino acids. In nucleotides, the CDR3 is TGTGCCAGCAGCCCAAGGACAGTAACTGGTACTGAAGCTTTCTTT. It is translated as CASSPRTVTGTEAFF.

This chain links TRBV7-2 with TRBJ1-5; 7 bases match TRBD1. Germline trimming cut 6 bases from V and 2 bases from J; bases unmatched to any gene: 7. Germline CDR1 and CDR2: SGHTA and FQGNSA. The CDR3 extends over 15 amino acids. CDR3 sequence (DNA): TGTGCCAGCAGTTCAAAGACAGGGCGCAATCAGCCCCAGCATTTT. As protein: CASSSKTGRNQPQHF.